This section outlines one T cell receptor (beta chain) sequence together with its context. Its antigen remains unidentified. This entry is derived from a study of T cell responses to AZD1222 COVID-19 vaccine. Clones were sequenced by immunoSEQ multiplex PCR, and TCRdb holds only the in-frame ones, with some missing. The sample carries about 61,000 clones, roughly 89% recorded once. The study, taken as a whole, reports: Across spike, vaccine-associated CD4 TCRs were found, dominant at 160-218 and 743-854. Clonal diversity may have been underestimated in mostly white British donors.

Source: peripheral blood, taken on day 0 of AZD1222 vaccination. The sequence was collected from an adult in good health.

This CDR3 reads CASSDLSGAGSAWSNYGYTF. The CDR3 DNA sequence: TGTGCCAGCAGCGATTTGTCAGGGGCGGGATCAGCGTGGTCGAACTATGGCTACACCTTC. The V and J genes are TRBV6-6 and TRBJ1-2, with TRBD1 as a possible D gene (6 bases). CDR3 length equals 20 residues. The V gene's germline CDR1 is MNHNY and CDR2 SVGAGI (reference sequence). Trimming removed 6 bases from V and 2 bases from J, with 31 bases in between.